This passage covers 11 T cell receptor beta chains from one sample sequenced in a study of CD8+ T cells in alopecia areata. TCR sequencing used cDNA made by reverse transcription of extracted RNA. Data came from immunoSEQ multiplex PCR; TCRdb stores just in-frame clones and leaves some out. The table has 250,000 to 350,000 clones, around three fifths seen once; the top ten hold about 0.88%. Indicated treatment: oral pan-JAK inhibitor, 5-10 mg twice daily. Here the sequenced sample was CD4+ T cells sorted from blood, taken between weeks 51 and 54, from a patient treated with tofacitinib. Source of these receptors: a human donor with alopecia areata.

This clone was observed a handful of times. The rearrangement uses TRBV7-9 and TRBJ2-1, with 7 positions matching TRBD1. The CDR3 length is 15 residues. Germline V lookup: CDR1 SEHNR, CDR2 FQNEAQ (reference sequence). The ends lost 5 bases at V and 9 bases at J; junction bases unmatched: 13. The CDR3 reads CASSPPRIQGSEQFF. The CDR3 nucleotides read TGTGCCAGCAGCCCGCCCCGGATACAGGGGAGTGAGCAGTTCTTC. Full variable domain (remainder filled in from reference TRBV7-9 and TRBJ2-1): DTGVSQNPRHKITKRGQNVTFRCDPISEHNRLYWYRQTLGQGPEFLTYFQNEAQLEKSRLLSDRFSAERPKGSFSTLEIQRTEQGDSAMYLCASSPPRIQGSEQFFGPGTRLTVL.

The chain uses TRBV29-1 and TRBJ2-3; D gene ambiguous. Germline CDR1 is SQVTM and CDR2 is ANQGSEA. Trimming pared 6 bases from V and 10 bases from J, leaving 17 bases between. This CDR3 spans 12 amino acids. CDR3 residues: CSVKPALGPQYF. As DNA, the CDR3 is TGCAGCGTGAAGCCAGCCTTAGGGCCGCAGTATTTT.

This clone has more than one count but fewer than ten. This rearrangement joins TRBV29-1 to TRBJ2-1; no clear D gene. The CDR3 is 14 amino acids. Germline-derived CDR1 and CDR2 are SQVTM and ANQGSEA. Trimming pared 5 bases from V and 1 base from J, leaving 12 bases between. The CDR3 region is CSVLRGQSYNEQFF. The CDR3, as DNA: TGCAGCGTTCTCAGAGGTCAGTCCTACAATGAGCAGTTCTTC.

This clone was counted only a few times. V usage is TRBV6-5 and J usage is TRBJ1-6; unclear D gene. The CDR3 runs to 12 residues. Germline V gene data show CDR1 as MNHEY and CDR2 as SVGAGI. V was trimmed by 2 bases and J by 10 bases, leaving 6 bases between them. The chain's CDR3 is CASSYPGSPLHF. CDR3 in DNA: TGTGCCAGCAGTTACCCAGGATCACCCCTCCACTTT.

For the CDR3, the DNA is TGTGCCAGCAGTTACGGGACACTCAACACTGAAGCTTTCTTT. It is translated as CASSYGTLNTEAFF. This rearrangement joins TRBV6-5 to TRBJ1-1; D is possibly TRBD1 (6 bases). Germline-derived CDR1 and CDR2 are MNHEY and SVGAGI. The CDR3 runs to 14 residues. V dropped 2 bases and J dropped 2 bases, with 9 bases sitting between them.

This clone was found once. The J gene is TRBJ1-5, the V gene TRBV23-1; tentative D call: TRBD1 (5 bases). TRBV23-1 is an ORF for which the function is uncertain. The V and J ends lost 3 bases and 8 bases respectively, with 20 bases between them. The CDR3 is 16 residues long. The CDR3 nucleotides read TGCGCCAGCAGTCAGTGGTGGGGACCCAAACCGGAGCCCCAGCATTTT. As protein: CASSQWWGPKPEPQHF.

This chain links TRBV5-1 with TRBJ1-1, with a weak D call TRBD1 (5 bases). The V gene's germline CDR1 is SGHRS and CDR2 YFSETQ. This CDR3 is 14 amino acids long. V was pared by 1 base and J by 7 bases, with 14 bases between. CDR3 amino acids: CASSLSGVGDEAFF. CDR3 coding DNA: TGCGCCAGCAGCTTGAGTGGTGTGGGGGATGAAGCTTTCTTT. Full variable domain (outside the CDR3, taken from reference TRBV5-1 and TRBJ1-1): KAGVTQTPRYLIKTRGQQVTLSCSPISGHRSVSWYQQTPGQGLQFLFEYFSETQRNKGNFPGRFSGRQFSNSRSEMNVSTLELGDSALYLCASSLSGVGDEAFFGQGTRLTVV.

The chain employs TRBV30 and TRBJ1-3; no definite D call. This CDR3 has 13 residues. With 3 bases removed from V and 3 bases from J, the gap between germline ends came to 9 bases. CDR1 is GTSNPN and CDR2 is SVGIG in the germline V gene (reference sequence). The CDR3 DNA sequence: TGTGCCTGGAGGTGGAAGAGTGGAAACACCATATATTTT. Translation: CAWRWKSGNTIYF. Together with reference TRBV30 and TRBJ1-3, the CDR3 gives the full variable domain: SQTIHQWPATLVQPVGSPLSLECTVEGTSNPNLYWYRQAAGRGLQLLFYSVGIGQISSEVPQNLSASRPQDRQFILSSKKLLLSDSGFYLCAWRWKSGNTIYFGEGSWLTVV.

The chain joins TRBV25-1 to TRBJ1-3, with D possibly being TRBD1 (6 bases). CDR1 and CDR2 from the germline V gene are MGHDK and SYGVNS. V gave up 6 bases and J gave up 4 bases, with 16 bases separating them. The CDR3 covers 15 residues. In DNA, the CDR3 is TGTGCCAGCAGCGGGGCGGGGGCACTCGGAAACACCATATATTTT. Translated, it gives CASSGAGALGNTIYF.

V gene TRBV6-5 combines with J gene TRBJ2-1, with TRBD2 as a possible D gene (6 bases). Per germline, CDR1 MNHEY and CDR2 SVGAGI. The V and J ends lost 4 bases and 6 bases respectively, with 10 bases between them. The length of the CDR3 is 13 residues. The CDR3 sequence is CASSSGLRNEQFF. CDR3 sequence (DNA): TGTGCCAGCAGTTCGGGACTTCGCAATGAGCAGTTCTTC.

In DNA form, the CDR3 reads TGTGCCAGCAGTGGAGAAAGGGCCAATTTCAAATTCACAGATACGCAGTATTTT. Its protein is CASSGERANFKFTDTQYF. V usage is TRBV25-1 and J usage is TRBJ2-3; D remains unclear. CDR3 length equals 18 residues. The V end was cut by 4 bases, the J end by 2 bases, with 22 bases between. CDR1 is MGHDK and CDR2 is SYGVNS in the germline V gene.